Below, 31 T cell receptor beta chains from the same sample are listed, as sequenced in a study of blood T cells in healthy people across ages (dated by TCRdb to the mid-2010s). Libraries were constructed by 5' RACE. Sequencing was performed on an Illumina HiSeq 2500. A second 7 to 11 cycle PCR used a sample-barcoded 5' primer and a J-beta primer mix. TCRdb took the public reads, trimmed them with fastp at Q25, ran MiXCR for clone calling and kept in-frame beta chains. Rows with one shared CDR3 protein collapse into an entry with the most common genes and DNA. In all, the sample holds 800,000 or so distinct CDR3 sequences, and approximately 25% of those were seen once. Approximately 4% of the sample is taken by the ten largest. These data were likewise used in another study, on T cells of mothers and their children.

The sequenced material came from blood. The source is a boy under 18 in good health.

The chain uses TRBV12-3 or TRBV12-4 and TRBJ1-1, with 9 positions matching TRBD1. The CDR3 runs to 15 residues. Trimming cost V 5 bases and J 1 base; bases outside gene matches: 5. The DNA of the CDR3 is TGTGCCAGCAGTCTGACAGGGGGGGAGAACACTGAAGCTTTCTTT. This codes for CASSLTGGENTEAFF.

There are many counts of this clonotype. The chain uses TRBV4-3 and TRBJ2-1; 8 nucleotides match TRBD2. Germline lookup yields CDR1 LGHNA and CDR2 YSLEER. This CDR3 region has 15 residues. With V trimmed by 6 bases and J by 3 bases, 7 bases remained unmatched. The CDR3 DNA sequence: TGCGCCAGCAGAGATACGGGAGGGAACTACAATGAGCAGTTCTTC. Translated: CASRDTGGNYNEQFF.

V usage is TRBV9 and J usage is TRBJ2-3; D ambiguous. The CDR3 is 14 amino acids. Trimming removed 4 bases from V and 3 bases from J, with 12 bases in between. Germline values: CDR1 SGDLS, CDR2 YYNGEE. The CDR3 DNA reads TGTGCCAGCAGCATTCATGGCGAGACAGATACGCAGTATTTT. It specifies CASSIHGETDTQYF.

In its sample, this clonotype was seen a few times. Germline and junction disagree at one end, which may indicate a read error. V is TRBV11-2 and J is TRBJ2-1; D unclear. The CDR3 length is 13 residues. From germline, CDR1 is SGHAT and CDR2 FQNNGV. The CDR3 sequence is CASSVDWGNEQFF. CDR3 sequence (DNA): TGTGCCAGCAGCGTAGACTGGGGAAATGAGCAGTTCTTC. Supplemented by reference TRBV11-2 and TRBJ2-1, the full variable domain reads EAGVAQSPRYKIIEKRQSVAFWCNPISGHATLYWYQQILGQGPKLLIQFQNNGVVDDSQLPKDRFSAERLKGVDSTLKIQPAKLEDSAVYLCASSVDWGNEQFFGPGTRLTVL.

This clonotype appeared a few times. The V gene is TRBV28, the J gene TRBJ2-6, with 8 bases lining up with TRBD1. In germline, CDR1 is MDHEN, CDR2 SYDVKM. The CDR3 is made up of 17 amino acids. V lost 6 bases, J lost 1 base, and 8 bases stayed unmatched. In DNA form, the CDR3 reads TGTGCCAGCAGGGGAGGACAGGGAATATCTGGGGCCAACGTCCTGACTTTC. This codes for CASRGGQGISGANVLTF.

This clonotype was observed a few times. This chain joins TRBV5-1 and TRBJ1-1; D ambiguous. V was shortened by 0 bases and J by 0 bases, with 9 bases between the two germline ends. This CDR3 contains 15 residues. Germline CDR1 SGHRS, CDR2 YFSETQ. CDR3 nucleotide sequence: TGCGCCAGCAGCTTGGTCGGGCCATTGAACACTGAAGCTTTCTTT. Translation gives CASSLVGPLNTEAFF.

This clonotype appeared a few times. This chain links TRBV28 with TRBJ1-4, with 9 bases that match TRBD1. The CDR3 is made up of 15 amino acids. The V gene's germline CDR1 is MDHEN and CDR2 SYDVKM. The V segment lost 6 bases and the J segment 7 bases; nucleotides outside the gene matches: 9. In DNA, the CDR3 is TGTGCCAGCAGGAATCCGGGACAGGGTGGTGAAAAACTGTTTTTT. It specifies CASRNPGQGGEKLFF.

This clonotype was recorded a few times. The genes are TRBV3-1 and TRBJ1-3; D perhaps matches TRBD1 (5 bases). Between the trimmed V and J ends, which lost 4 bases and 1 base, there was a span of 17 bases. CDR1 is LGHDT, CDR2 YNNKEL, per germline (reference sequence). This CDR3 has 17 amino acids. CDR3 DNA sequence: TGTGCCAGCAGCCGGCAGGGTATGTTAAAGTCTGGAAACACCATATATTTT. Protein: CASSRQGMLKSGNTIYF. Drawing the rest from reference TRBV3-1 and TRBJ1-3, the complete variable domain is DTAVSQTPKYLVTQMGNDKSIKCEQNLGHDTMYWYKQDSKKFLKIMFSYNNKELIINETVPNRFSPKSPDKAHLNLHINSLELGDSAVYFCASSRQGMLKSGNTIYFGEGSWLTVV.

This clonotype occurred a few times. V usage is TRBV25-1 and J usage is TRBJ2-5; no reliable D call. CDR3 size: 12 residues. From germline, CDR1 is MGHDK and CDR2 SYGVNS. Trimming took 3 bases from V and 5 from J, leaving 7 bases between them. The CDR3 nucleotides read TGTGCCAGCAGTGATTCCTCGGAGACCCAGTACTTC. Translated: CASSDSSETQYF.

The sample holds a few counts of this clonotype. CDR3 protein: CASNSQGQGHGGYTF. CDR3 in DNA: TGTGCCAGCAATTCTCAGGGACAGGGCCATGGAGGCTACACCTTC. The V and J genes are TRBV28 and TRBJ1-2, with TRBD1 identical over 9 bases. Germline CDR1 is MDHEN and CDR2 is SYDVKM. The trim removed 7 bases at V and 8 bases at J, leaving 14 bases unmatched. This CDR3 spans 15 amino acids.

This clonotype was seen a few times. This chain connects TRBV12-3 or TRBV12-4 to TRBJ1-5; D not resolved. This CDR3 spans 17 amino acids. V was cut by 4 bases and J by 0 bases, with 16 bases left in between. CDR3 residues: CASSSPAATFSNQPQHF. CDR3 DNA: TGTGCCAGCAGTTCCCCCGCAGCTACCTTTAGCAATCAGCCCCAGCATTTT.

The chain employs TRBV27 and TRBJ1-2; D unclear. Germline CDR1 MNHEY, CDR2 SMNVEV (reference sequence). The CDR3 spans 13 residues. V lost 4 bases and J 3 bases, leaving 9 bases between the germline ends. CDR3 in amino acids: CASSYNPYYGYTF. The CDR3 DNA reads TGTGCCAGCAGTTATAACCCCTACTATGGCTACACCTTC.

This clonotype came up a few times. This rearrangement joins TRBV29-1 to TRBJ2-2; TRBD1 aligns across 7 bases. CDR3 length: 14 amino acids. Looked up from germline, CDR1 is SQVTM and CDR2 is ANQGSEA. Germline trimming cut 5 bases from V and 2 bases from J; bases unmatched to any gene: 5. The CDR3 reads CSVSDRVNTGELFF. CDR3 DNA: TGCAGCGTTTCAGACAGGGTAAACACCGGGGAGCTGTTTTTT.

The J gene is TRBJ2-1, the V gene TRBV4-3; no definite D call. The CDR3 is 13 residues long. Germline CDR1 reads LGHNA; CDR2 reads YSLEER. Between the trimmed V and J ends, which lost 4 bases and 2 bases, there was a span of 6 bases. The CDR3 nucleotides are TGCGCCAGCAGCCCCGCCCCCTACAATGAGCAGTTCTTC. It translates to CASSPAPYNEQFF.

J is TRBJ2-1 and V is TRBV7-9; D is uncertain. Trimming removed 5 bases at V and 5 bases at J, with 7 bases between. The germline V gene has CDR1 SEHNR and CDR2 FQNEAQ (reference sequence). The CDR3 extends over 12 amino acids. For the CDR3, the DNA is TGTGCCAGCAGCCCCTTTCACAATGAGCAGTTCTTC. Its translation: CASSPFHNEQFF.

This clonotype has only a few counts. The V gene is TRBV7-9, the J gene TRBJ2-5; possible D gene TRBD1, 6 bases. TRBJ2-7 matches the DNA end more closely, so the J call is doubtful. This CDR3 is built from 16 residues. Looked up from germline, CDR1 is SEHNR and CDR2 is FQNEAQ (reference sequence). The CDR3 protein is CASNNLGQGSSYEQYF. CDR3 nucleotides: TGTGCCAGCAACAATCTCGGTCAGGGGAGCTCCTACGAGCAGTACTTC.

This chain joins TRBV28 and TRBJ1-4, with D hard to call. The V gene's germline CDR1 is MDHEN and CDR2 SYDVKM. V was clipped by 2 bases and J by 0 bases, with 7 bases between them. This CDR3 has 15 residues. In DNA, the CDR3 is TGTGCCAGCAGTTTAGCGTCGGCAACTAATGAAAAACTGTTTTTT. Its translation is CASSLASATNEKLFF.

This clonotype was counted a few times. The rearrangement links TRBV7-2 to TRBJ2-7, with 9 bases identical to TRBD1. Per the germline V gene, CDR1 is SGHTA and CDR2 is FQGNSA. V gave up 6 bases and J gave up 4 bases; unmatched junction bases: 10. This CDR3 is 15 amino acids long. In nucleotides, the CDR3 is TGTGCCAGCAGGGGGTGGGGGGACAGGGTTTACGAGCAGTACTTC. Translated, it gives CASRGWGDRVYEQYF.

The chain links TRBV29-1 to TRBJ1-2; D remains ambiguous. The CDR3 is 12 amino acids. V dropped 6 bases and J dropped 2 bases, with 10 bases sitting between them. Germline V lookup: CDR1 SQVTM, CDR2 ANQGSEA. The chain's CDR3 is CSVQTENYGYTF. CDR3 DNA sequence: TGCAGCGTCCAAACAGAAAACTATGGCTACACCTTC. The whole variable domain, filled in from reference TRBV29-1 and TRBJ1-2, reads SAVISQKPSRDICQRGTSLTIQCQVDSQVTMMFWYRQQPGQSLTLIATANQGSEATYESGFVIDKFPISRPNLTFSTLTVSNMSPEDSSIYLCSVQTENYGYTFGSGTRLTVV.

The CDR3 DNA reads as TGCAGTGCTCGCTCTCCGAGGGGCACCTACTCCTACGAGCAGTACTTC. Translation: CSARSPRGTYSYEQYF. This sequence joins TRBV20-1 and TRBJ2-7, with D possibly being TRBD1 or TRBD2 (5 bases each). In germline, CDR1 is DFQATT, CDR2 SNEGSKA (reference sequence). Between the trimmed V and J ends, which lost 5 bases and 0 bases, there was a span of 20 bases. CDR3 length equals 16 residues.

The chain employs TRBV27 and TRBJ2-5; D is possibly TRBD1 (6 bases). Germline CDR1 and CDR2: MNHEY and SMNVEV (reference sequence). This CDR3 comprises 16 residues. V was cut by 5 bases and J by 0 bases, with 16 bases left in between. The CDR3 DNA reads TGTGCCAGCAGTAACCTATCACAGGGAGACCAAGAGACCCAGTACTTC. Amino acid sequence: CASSNLSQGDQETQYF.

The CDR3 nucleotides read TGTGCCAGCAGTTTTTCTGCCGGACCAAATCAGCCCCAGCATTTT. It translates to CASSFSAGPNQPQHF. This rearrangement joins TRBV12-3 or TRBV12-4 to TRBJ1-5, with D unclear. The V end was cut by 3 bases, the J end by 4 bases, with 13 bases between. The CDR3 has 15 residues.

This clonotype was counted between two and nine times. The CDR3: CASSQGLGNEKLFF. CDR3 bases: TGCGCCAGCAGCCAGGGGTTGGGGAATGAAAAACTGTTTTTT. The rearrangement joins TRBV4-3 to TRBJ1-4; D is ambiguous. Germline V gene sequence: CDR1 LGHNA, CDR2 YSLEER. This CDR3 has 14 residues. V was shortened by 3 bases and J by 5 bases, with 10 bases between the two germline ends.

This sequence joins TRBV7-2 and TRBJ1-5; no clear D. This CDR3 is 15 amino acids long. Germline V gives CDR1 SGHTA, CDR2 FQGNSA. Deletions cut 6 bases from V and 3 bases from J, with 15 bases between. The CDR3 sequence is CASRPDVVNNQPQHF. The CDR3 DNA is TGTGCCAGCAGACCGGACGTCGTCAACAATCAGCCCCAGCATTTT.

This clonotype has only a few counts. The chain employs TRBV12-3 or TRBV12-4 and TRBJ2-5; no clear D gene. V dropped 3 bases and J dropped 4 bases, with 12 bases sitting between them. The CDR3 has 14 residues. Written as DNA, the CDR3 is TGTGCCAGCAGTTTGAGCAGGTCGAGAGAGACCCAGTACTTC. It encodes CASSLSRSRETQYF.

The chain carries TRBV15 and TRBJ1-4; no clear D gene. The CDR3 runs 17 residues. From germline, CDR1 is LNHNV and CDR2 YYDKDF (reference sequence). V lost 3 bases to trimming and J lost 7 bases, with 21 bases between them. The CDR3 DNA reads TGTGCCACCAGCAGGGGTTCGGGATACCCGACGCGTGAAAAACTGTTTTTT. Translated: CATSRGSGYPTREKLFF.

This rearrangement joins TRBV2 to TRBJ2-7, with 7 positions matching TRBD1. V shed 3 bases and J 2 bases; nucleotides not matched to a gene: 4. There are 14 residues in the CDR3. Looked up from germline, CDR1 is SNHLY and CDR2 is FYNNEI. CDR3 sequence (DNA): TGTGCCAGCAGTGATGGGGACAGACCCTACGAGCAGTACTTC. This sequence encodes CASSDGDRPYEQYF.

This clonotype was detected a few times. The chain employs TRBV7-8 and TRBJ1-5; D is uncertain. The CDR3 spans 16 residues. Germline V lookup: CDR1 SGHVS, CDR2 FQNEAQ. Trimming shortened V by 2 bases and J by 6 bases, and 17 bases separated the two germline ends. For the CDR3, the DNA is TGTGCCAGCAGCTTAAACGAAGGAAGGAGAAGTCAGCCCCAGCATTTT. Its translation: CASSLNEGRRSQPQHF.

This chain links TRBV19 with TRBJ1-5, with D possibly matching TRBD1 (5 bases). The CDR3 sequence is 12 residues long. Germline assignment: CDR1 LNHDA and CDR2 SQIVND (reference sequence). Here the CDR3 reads CASGGDGAAQHF. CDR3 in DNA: TGTGCGAGCGGGGGGGATGGGGCTGCCCAGCATTTT.

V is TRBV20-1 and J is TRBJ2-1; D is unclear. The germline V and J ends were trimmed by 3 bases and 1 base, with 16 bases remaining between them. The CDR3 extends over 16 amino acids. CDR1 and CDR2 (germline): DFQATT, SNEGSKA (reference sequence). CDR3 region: CSARPVFESSYNEQFF. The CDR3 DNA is TGCAGTGCTAGGCCAGTATTTGAGTCGTCCTACAATGAGCAGTTCTTC.

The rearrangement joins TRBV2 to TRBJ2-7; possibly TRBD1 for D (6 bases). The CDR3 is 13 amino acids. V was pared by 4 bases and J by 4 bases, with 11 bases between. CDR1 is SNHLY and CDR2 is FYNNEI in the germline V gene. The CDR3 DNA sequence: TGTGCCAGCAGTGGGACAGTGAATTACGAGCAGTACTTC. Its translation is CASSGTVNYEQYF. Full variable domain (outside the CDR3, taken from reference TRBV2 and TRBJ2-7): EPEVTQTPSHQVTQMGQEVILRCVPISNHLYFYWYRQILGQKVEFLVSFYNNEISEKSEIFDDQFSVERPDGSNFTLKIRSTKLEDSAMYFCASSGTVNYEQYFGPGTRLTVT.